This T cell receptor (beta chain) was captured in a study of blood T cells in healthy people across ages (dated by TCRdb to between 2014 and 2017). The study in broad terms: In model experiments, template switching captured roughly one uniquely barcoded TCR beta cDNA molecule for every two T cells. Using deep sequencing normalized with unique cDNA molecular identifiers, the study measured how TCR beta repertoire diversity changes with age. The donors were split into four age groups: young (average 16 years), middle-aged (about 40), aged (approximately 59) and long-lived (82). To avoid experimental bias, donors of different ages were spread randomly across the sequencing lanes. The study analyzed two additional independent replicas of 1 million unique cDNA reads from the same blood draw for two donors, one aged 18 to 30 and one aged 80 or older. Study-wide findings and limitations: Donor CMV infection status was unknown, potentially confounding age-related changes in expanded clonotypes. Estimates of total diversity from one million sequenced T cells were regarded as lower bounds and underestimates. A strong correlation was found between observed TCR beta diversity and the percentage of naive T cells measured by flow cytometry. As age increased, observed TCR beta diversity per million T cells dropped in a roughly linear way, and a significant reduction was already evident by age about 40. Because profiling used bulk unsorted PBMCs, naive and antigen-experienced compartments could not be compared conclusively. Compared with the aged group, the long-lived group had more naive CD4+ T cells, fewer expanded clones and increased TCR diversity, a pattern suggesting age selection.

The 35 to 40 donors, aged about 6 to 100 years, were systemically healthy Caucasian individuals from Russia. Each donor gave about 9.7 milliliters of peripheral blood, drawn into EDTA-treated Vacutainer tubes. Ficoll-Paque density-gradient centrifugation was used to isolate PBMCs, with at least 6 million obtained per sample. Total RNA, at least 6 micrograms per sample, was extracted from PBMCs with Trizol reagent. For every donor, flow cytometry on a PBMC aliquot measured the percentage of naive CD45RAhigh/CD27high T cells. The cysteine opens and the phenylalanine closes a CDR3 of 13 amino acids. Of all the DNA, just the CDR3 is kept, 39 bases in frame from base 1. V ends up 7 bases short and J 3 bases short, with an unmatched junction base count of 2. Receptor amplification or capture employed 5' RACE. The sample was run on an Illumina HiSeq 2500. A second PCR of 7 to 11 cycles was performed with a sample-barcoded 5' primer and a J-beta primer mix. A template-switch 5' adaptor carrying 12 random nucleotides introduced a unique molecular identifier onto each TCR beta cDNA molecule. Each sample yielded at least 3 million CDR3-containing paired-end reads. First-strand cDNA was synthesized from all RNA with the Mint cDNA synthesis kit, primed by a TRBC-specific oligonucleotide. Following uracil-DNA glycosylase treatment, a first 18-cycle PCR with universal primers M1SS and BC2_uni_R was performed on all cDNA. Concerning the study's data processing: For normalization, 1 million high-quality reads, each with a distinct molecular identifier, were randomly selected from each sample. Reads with shared molecular identifiers were discarded instead of being binned into consensus sequences. MiTCR, set to a Q25 quality threshold and the strictest error-elimination algorithm, was used for CDR3 identification, clonotype clustering and error correction. A nonparametric unseen species model with Euler transformation was used to estimate a lower bound on total TCR beta diversity. Through fastp at Q25 and MiXCR, TCRdb rebuilt clones from the public reads, retaining in-frame beta chains. Rows with one shared CDR3 protein collapse into an entry with the most common genes and DNA. These V and J calls rely on TCRdb rather than the paper's analysis. The table for this sample lists a few hundred thousand distinct CDR3 sequences; 27% of them were counted only once. The ten largest clones add up to less than 20% of the sample.

Details on this clonotype: Its specific antigen is unknown. No quality values exist for individual bases; no much larger clone is one base distant.

This TCR was recovered from a woman in her seventies in good health. Rearrangement joined TRBV12-3 or TRBV12-4 to TRBJ1-3; 8 junctional bases match TRBD1. Sequences were obtained from blood. The CDR3 protein is CASIGQGGNTIYF. The DNA sequence is TGTGCCAGCATTGGACAGGGTGGAAACACCATATATTTT.